The 5 T cell receptor beta chains in this list originate from one sample, sequenced in a study of T cells in Graves' hyperthyroidism and ophthalmopathy. TCR beta CDR3 regions were amplified from RNA. First-round RT-PCR of the TCR CDR3 relied on the HTBI primer set. TCRdb reprocessed the multiplex PCR reads via MiXCR and lists one record per CDR3 protein. The repertoire holds roughly 500,000 distinct CDR3 sequences, around a fifth seen once, with about 53% in the top ten. Sample: blood. The receptor set was obtained from a woman aged 70-85 years with Graves' ophthalmopathy.

This clonotype was detected ten times or more. This chain uses TRBV28 with TRBJ2-3; 13 bases align to TRBD2. The V segment lost 4 bases and the J segment 3 bases; nucleotides outside the gene matches: 4. The CDR3 loop spans 16 amino acids. Per germline, CDR1 MDHEN and CDR2 SYDVKM. The CDR3 nucleotides are TGTGCCAGCAGTTGGACTAGCGGGAGTAAGACAGATACGCAGTATTTT. This sequence encodes CASSWTSGSKTDTQYF.

This clonotype was observed a handful of times. The chain carries TRBV27 and TRBJ1-2; TRBD1 matches 7 bases. V shed 5 bases and J 2 bases; nucleotides not matched to a gene: 5. The CDR3 runs 14 residues. CDR1 and CDR2 (germline): MNHEY, SMNVEV (reference sequence). CDR3 bases: TGTGCCAGCAGTCAATACAGGGGAAACTATGGCTACACCTTC. It codes for CASSQYRGNYGYTF.

This clonotype was recorded many times. J is TRBJ2-2 and V is TRBV28; D gene ambiguous. Germline values: CDR1 MDHEN, CDR2 SYDVKM. This CDR3 is 15 amino acids long. The V end lost 3 bases, the J end lost 0 bases, and 8 bases lay between the germline ends. CDR3 loop: CASSFSAANTGELFF. The CDR3 DNA reads TGTGCCAGCAGTTTTTCTGCAGCGAACACCGGGGAGCTGTTTTTT.

This clonotype was found a few times. The chain is built from TRBV5-6 and TRBJ2-1; D gene uncertain. V lost 4 bases, J lost 8 bases, and 13 bases lay in between. The CDR3 covers 13 residues. CDR1 and CDR2 from the germline V gene are SGHDT and YYEEEE. This CDR3 is CASSPLLGHEQFF. For the CDR3, the DNA is TGTGCCAGCAGCCCTCTACTGGGTCATGAGCAGTTCTTC. Supplemented by reference TRBV5-6 and TRBJ2-1, the full variable domain reads DAGVTQSPTHLIKTRGQQVTLRCSPKSGHDTVSWYQQALGQGPQFIFQYYEEEERQRGNFPDRFSGHQFPNYSSELNVNALLLGDSALYLCASSPLLGHEQFFGPGTRLTVL.

The chain recombines TRBV7-8 with TRBJ2-1, with 9 positions matching TRBD1. V gave up 1 base and J gave up 6 bases; unmatched junction bases: 10. The germline CDR1 and CDR2 sequences are SGHVS and FQNEAQ. The CDR3 spans 17 residues. The CDR3 DNA reads TGTGCCAGCAGCTTAGATGCTGGGACAGGGAGGGTCAATGAGCAGTTCTTC. Amino acids: CASSLDAGTGRVNEQFF. The full variable domain, rest sourced from reference TRBV7-8 and TRBJ2-1, is GAGVSQSPRYKVAKRGQDVALRCDPISGHVSLFWYQQALGQGPEFLTYFQNEAQLDKSGLPSDRFFAERPEGSVSTLKIQRTQQEDSAVYLCASSLDAGTGRVNEQFFGPGTRLTVL.